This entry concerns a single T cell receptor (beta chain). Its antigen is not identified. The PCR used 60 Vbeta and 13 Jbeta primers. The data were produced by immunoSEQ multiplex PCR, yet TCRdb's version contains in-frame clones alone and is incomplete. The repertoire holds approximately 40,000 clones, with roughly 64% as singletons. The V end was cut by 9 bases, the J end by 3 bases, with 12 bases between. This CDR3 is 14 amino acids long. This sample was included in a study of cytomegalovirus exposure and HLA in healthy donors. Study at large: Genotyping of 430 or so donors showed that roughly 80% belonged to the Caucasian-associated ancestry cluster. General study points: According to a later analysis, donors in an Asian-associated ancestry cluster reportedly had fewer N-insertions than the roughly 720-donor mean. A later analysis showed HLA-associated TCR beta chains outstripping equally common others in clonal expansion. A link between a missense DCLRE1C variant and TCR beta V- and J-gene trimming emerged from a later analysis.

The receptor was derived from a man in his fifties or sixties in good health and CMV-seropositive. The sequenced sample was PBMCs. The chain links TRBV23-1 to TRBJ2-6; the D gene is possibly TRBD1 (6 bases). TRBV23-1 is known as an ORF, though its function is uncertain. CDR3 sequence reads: CARDDRLGANVLTF. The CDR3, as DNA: TGCGCCAGGGATGACAGGCTTGGGGCCAACGTCCTGACTTTC.